This TCR beta chain derives from a study of blood T cells in healthy people across ages. Worth noting for this clonotype: What it binds is unknown.

Overall study results and limits: Lack of knowledge of donor CMV status possibly confounded expanded clonotype changes. Using unsorted PBMCs precluded a conclusive naive versus antigen-experienced comparison.

Per germline, CDR1 SGHTA and CDR2 FQGTGA. The CDR3 length is 14 residues. Trimming took off 2 bases at V and 6 bases at J, with 12 bases between the two ends. Alongside a J-beta primer mix, a sample-barcoded 5' primer served in a second PCR lasting about 7 to 11 cycles. MiXCR, applied by TCRdb to the 5' RACE reads, yields one record per CDR3 protein. The table has about 1.4 million distinct CDR3 sequences, roughly 60% seen once; the top ten hold roughly 7%. Donor samples were obtained from healthy Caucasian individuals from Russia, aged about 6 to 95. This clonotype originated in a young man in good health. Sequencing was performed on blood. V and J are TRBV7-3 and TRBJ2-3; D uncertain. CDR3 sequence reads: CASSLGSYFDTQYF. CDR3 coding DNA: TGTGCCAGCAGCTTAGGTTCCTATTTCGATACGCAGTATTTT.